Listed here are 5 T cell receptor beta chains from one sample, sequenced in a study of graft-versus-host responses after intestinal transplantation. The method was immunoSEQ multiplex PCR; TCRdb's version includes in-frame clones alone and lacks a portion of them. Among about 84,000 clones, 91% were seen once, and the ten largest hold about 0.34%. Their cognate antigens are unknown. The sample was unstimulated CD4+ T cells sorted from spleen or lymph node cells, taken before transplant. These receptors were obtained from a human donor who was the organ donor for an intestinal transplant.

The CDR3 protein is CASSFGTVYGYTF. The CDR3 nucleotides read TGTGCCAGCAGCTTCGGGACAGTCTATGGCTACACCTTC. The V gene is TRBV7-2, the J gene TRBJ1-2, with 7 bases aligning to TRBD1. From germline, CDR1 is SGHTA and CDR2 FQGNSA. There are 13 residues in the CDR3. J was trimmed by 4 bases and V by 3 bases; bases with no gene match: 2.

The V and J genes are TRBV7-6 and TRBJ1-4; TRBD1 matches 9 bases. J lost 5 bases, V lost 2 bases, and 3 bases had no gene match. CDR1 is SGHVS, CDR2 FNYEAQ, per germline. CDR3 length: 15 residues. CDR3 residues: CASSLTGTGNEKLFF. In DNA, the CDR3 is TGTGCCAGCAGCTTAACCGGGACAGGGAATGAAAAACTGTTTTTT.

This chain uses TRBV5-6 with TRBJ2-1; tentatively, D is TRBD2 (6 bases). The CDR3 is 15 amino acids. Germline loops: CDR1 SGHDT, CDR2 YYEEEE. The ends were cut back, 4 bases at V and 7 bases at J, with 18 bases in the middle. The CDR3 nucleotides are TGTGCCAGCAGCGGGCGACTAGAAGTTAGGAATGAGCAGTTCTTC. Its protein product is CASSGRLEVRNEQFF. Looking up the rest from reference TRBV5-6 and TRBJ2-1 gives the full variable domain: DAGVTQSPTHLIKTRGQQVTLRCSPKSGHDTVSWYQQALGQGPQFIFQYYEEEERQRGNFPDRFSGHQFPNYSSELNVNALLLGDSALYLCASSGRLEVRNEQFFGPGTRLTVL.

This sequence joins TRBV7-3 and TRBJ2-1; TRBD2 aligns across 11 bases. The CDR3 sequence is 17 residues long. CDR1 is SGHTA, CDR2 FQGTGA, per germline. V shed 6 bases, J shed 4 bases, and the junction held 11 bases outside the gene matches. CDR3 DNA: TGTGCCAGCAGTCAAAAAGGGGGGACTAGCGGTTACAATGAGCAGTTCTTC. Its translation is CASSQKGGTSGYNEQFF.

This clone has only one observation. J is TRBJ1-1 and V is TRBV7-8, with 9 bases that match TRBD1. V shed 4 bases, J shed 6 bases, and the junction held 0 bases outside the gene matches. The CDR3 runs to 12 residues. Germline V gene data show CDR1 as SGHVS and CDR2 as FQNEAQ. The DNA of the CDR3 is TGTGCCAGCAGCTGGGACAGGGCTGAAGCTTTCTTT. Residues: CASSWDRAEAFF. Looking up the rest from reference TRBV7-8 and TRBJ1-1 gives the full variable domain: GAGVSQSPRYKVAKRGQDVALRCDPISGHVSLFWYQQALGQGPEFLTYFQNEAQLDKSGLPSDRFFAERPEGSVSTLKIQRTQQEDSAVYLCASSWDRAEAFFGQGTRLTVV.